This T cell receptor (beta chain) was retrieved from a study of regulatory T cells in long-lasting Graves disease. Arm-PCR of CDR3 regions and iRepertoire HTBI primers were the basis on which TCR beta libraries were built. MiXCR was run by TCRdb on the multiplex PCR reads, yielding one entry per CDR3 protein. This sample has 350,000 to 450,000 distinct CDR3 sequences, with around 17% found just once. This clonotype was counted many times. Germline CDR1 reads SGHAT; CDR2 reads FQNNGV. V lost 0 bases to trimming and J lost 5 bases, with 13 bases between them. The CDR3 contains 15 residues. This sample's time point: newly diagnosed GD, antithyroid drugs for less than 3 months. Isolated PBMC RNA provided the starting material for the TCR library. The same sample was also studied in work on T cells in Graves' hyperthyroidism and ophthalmopathy.

The material sequenced was peripheral blood mononuclear cells (PBMCs), taken at new diagnosis, from a patient treated with antithyroid drugs. The chain combines TRBV11-2 with TRBJ1-2, with D possibly TRBD1 on 5 matching bases. This receptor was taken from a middle-aged man with Graves disease. CDR3 DNA: TGTGCCAGCAGCTTAGAGAACTTTTGGGGGTATGGCTACACCTTC. It yields the protein CASSLENFWGYGYTF.